These 5 T cell receptor beta chains originate from one sample sequenced in a study of breast tumors, draining lymph nodes, adjacent tissues. Axillary draining lymph nodes of breast cancer patients supplied the node samples. TCRdb reanalysed the multiplex PCR reads using MiXCR and keeps one entry per CDR3 protein. The profile shows about 270,000 distinct CDR3 sequences, 30% of them singletons. The material sequenced was axillary lymph node tissue. These receptors all stem from a female donor with breast cancer. Some clones in this sample may be carry-over from other donors' samples.

This clonotype was recorded at least ten times. The chain recombines TRBV12-3 or TRBV12-4 with TRBJ2-3; D is possibly TRBD1 (5 bases). Trimming took off 6 bases at V and 4 bases at J, with 14 bases between the two ends. CDR3 length: 14 residues. CDR3 bases: TGTGCCAGCAGCCGTGGGGCAGACTCAGATACGCAGTATTTT. This translates into CASSRGADSDTQYF.

This clonotype was recorded at least ten times. In DNA, the CDR3 is TGTGCCAGCAGCACCGGACTAGCGGGAGAGACCCAGTACTTC. Translated, it gives CASSTGLAGETQYF. The chain recombines TRBV7-2 with TRBJ2-5; 11 bases map to TRBD2. Per the germline V gene, CDR1 is SGHTA and CDR2 is FQGNSA. With 5 bases clipped from V and 4 bases from J, the junction kept 3 bases outside the gene matches. The CDR3 loop spans 14 amino acids. The complete variable domain, with remaining parts taken from reference TRBV7-2 and TRBJ2-5, reads GAGVSQSPSNKVTEKGKDVELRCDPISGHTALYWYRQSLGQGLEFLIYFQGNSAPDKSGLPSDRFSAERTGGSVSTLTIQRTQQEDSAVYLCASSTGLAGETQYFGPGTRLLVL.

This clonotype was detected many times. The chain is built from TRBV20-1 and TRBJ2-3, with D hard to call. The germline gives CDR1 DFQATT, CDR2 SNEGSKA (reference sequence). Trimming removed 4 bases from V and 4 bases from J, with 12 bases in between. The CDR3 sequence is 13 residues long. CDR3: CSAIAVPADTQYF. Here the CDR3 DNA reads TGCAGTGCTATTGCAGTCCCGGCAGATACGCAGTATTTT.

The chain joins TRBV6-1 to TRBJ2-1; D may be TRBD2 (6 bases). V was trimmed by 4 bases and J by 6 bases, leaving 16 bases between them. The CDR3 spans 15 residues. Per the germline V gene, CDR1 is MNHNS and CDR2 is SASEGT. The CDR3 sequence is CASSVFGSVSNEQFF. DNA of the CDR3: TGTGCCAGCAGTGTTTTCGGGAGTGTATCCAATGAGCAGTTCTTC.

This clonotype showed up many times. This chain joins TRBV25-1 and TRBJ2-2, with D perhaps TRBD2 (5 bases). CDR3 length equals 16 residues. V lost 2 bases to trimming and J lost 3 bases, with 13 bases between them. The germline V gene has CDR1 MGHDK and CDR2 SYGVNS. CDR3: CASSERGQAYTGELFF. The CDR3 coding sequence is TGTGCCAGCAGTGAAAGAGGGCAGGCCTACACCGGGGAGCTGTTTTTT.